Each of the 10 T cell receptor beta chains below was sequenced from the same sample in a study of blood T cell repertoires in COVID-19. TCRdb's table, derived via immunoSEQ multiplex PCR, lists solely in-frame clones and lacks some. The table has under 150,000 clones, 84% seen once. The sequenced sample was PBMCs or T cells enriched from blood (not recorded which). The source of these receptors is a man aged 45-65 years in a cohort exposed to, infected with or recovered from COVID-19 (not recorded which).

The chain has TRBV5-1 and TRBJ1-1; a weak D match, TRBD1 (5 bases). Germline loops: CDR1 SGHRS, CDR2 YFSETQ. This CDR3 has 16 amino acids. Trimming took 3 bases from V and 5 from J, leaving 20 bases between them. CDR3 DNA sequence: TGCGCCAGCAGCTCCCTTGGGACGGGGGATTATACTGAAGCTTTCTTT. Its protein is CASSSLGTGDYTEAFF.

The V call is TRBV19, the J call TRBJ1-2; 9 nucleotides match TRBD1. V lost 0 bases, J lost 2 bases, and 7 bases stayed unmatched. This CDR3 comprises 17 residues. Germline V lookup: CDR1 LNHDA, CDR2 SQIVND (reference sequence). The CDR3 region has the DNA TGTGCCAGTAGTATAGATGGAGTGACAGGGGGGAACTATGGCTACACCTTC. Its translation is CASSIDGVTGGNYGYTF.

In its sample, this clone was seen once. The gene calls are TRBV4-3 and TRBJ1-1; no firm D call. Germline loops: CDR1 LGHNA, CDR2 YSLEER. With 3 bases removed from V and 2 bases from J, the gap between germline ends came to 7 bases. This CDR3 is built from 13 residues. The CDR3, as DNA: TGCGCCAGCAGCCAGAGGCATAACACTGAAGCTTTCTTT. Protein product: CASSQRHNTEAFF.

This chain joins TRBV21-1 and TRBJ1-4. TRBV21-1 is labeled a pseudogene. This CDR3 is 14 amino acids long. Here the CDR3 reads CASSQGFGGEKLFF. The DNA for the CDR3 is TGTGCCAGCAGCCAGGGATTTGGGGGGGAAAAACTGTTTTTT.

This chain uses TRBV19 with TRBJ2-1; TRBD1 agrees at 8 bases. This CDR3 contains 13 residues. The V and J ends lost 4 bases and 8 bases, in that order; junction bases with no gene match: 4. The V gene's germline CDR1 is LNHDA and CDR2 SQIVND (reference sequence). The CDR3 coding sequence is TGTGCCAGTAGTACCCAGGGGGCCGATGAGCAGTTCTTC. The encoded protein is CASSTQGADEQFF.

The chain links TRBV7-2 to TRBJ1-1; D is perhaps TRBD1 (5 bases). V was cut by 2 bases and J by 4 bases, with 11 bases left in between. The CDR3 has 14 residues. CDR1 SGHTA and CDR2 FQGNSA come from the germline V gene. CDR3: CASSLTNGGTEAFF. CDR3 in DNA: TGTGCCAGCAGCTTAACGAACGGGGGCACTGAAGCTTTCTTT.

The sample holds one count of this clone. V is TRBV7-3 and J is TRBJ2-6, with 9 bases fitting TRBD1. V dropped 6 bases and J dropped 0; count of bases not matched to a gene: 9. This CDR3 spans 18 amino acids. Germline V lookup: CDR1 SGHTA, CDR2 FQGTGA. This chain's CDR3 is CASSHLLTGGSGANVLTF. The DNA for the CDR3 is TGTGCCAGCAGTCATCTCCTGACAGGGGGCTCTGGGGCCAACGTCCTGACTTTC.

The CDR3 DNA follows: TGTGCCAGCAGCTTGCTAGCGGGAGGAAGTGGGACAGATACGCAGTATTTT. It specifies CASSLLAGGSGTDTQYF. The chain links TRBV11-3 to TRBJ2-3, with 11 bases aligning to TRBD2. The CDR3 contains 17 residues. J was trimmed by 3 bases and V by 3 bases; bases with no gene match: 8. Germline CDR1 and CDR2: SGHNT and YENEEA.

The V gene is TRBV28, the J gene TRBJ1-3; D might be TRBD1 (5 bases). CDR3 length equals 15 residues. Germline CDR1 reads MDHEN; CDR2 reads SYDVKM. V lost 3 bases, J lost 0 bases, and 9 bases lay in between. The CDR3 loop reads CASSFGTVSGNTIYF. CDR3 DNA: TGTGCCAGCAGTTTCGGGACTGTCTCTGGAAACACCATATATTTT.

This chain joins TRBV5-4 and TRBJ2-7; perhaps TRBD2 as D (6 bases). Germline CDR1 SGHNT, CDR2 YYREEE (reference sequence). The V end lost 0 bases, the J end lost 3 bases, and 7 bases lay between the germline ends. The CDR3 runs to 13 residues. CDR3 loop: CASSLVGSYEQYF. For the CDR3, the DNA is TGTGCCAGCAGCTTGGTCGGGAGCTACGAGCAGTACTTC.